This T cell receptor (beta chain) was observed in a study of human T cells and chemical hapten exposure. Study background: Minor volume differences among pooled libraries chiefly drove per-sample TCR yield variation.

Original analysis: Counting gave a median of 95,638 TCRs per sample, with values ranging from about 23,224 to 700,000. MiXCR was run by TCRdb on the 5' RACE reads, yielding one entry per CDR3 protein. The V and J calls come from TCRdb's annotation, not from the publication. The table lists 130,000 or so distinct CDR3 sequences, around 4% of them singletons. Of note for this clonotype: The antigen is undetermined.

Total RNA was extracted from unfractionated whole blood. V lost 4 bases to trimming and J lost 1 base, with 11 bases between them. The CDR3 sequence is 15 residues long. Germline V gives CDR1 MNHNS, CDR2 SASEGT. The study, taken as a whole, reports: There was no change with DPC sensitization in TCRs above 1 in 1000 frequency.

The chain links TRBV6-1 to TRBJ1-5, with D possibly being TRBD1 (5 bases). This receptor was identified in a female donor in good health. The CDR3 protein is CASSVPGQSNQPQHF. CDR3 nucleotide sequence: TGTGCCAGCAGTGTCCCGGGGCAGAGCAATCAGCCCCAGCATTTT.